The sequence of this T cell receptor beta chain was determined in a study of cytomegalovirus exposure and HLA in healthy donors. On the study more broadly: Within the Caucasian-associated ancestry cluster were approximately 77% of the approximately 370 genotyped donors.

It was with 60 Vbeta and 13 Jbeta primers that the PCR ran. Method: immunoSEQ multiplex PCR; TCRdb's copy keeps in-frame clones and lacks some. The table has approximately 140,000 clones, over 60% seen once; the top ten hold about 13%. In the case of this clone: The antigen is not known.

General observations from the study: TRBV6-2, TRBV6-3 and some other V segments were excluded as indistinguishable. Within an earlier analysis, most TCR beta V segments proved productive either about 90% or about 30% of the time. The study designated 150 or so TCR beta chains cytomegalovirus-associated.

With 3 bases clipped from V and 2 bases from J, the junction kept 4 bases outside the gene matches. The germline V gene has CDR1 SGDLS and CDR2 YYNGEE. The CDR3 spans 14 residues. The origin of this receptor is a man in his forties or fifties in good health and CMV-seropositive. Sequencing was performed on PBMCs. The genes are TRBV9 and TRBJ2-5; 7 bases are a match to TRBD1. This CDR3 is CASSGQGPQETQYF. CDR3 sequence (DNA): TGTGCCAGCAGCGGACAGGGACCTCAAGAGACCCAGTACTTC.